This paragraph reports one TCR beta chain. Its antigen is still unknown. This record belongs to a study of cytotoxic CD8 clonotypes in ibrutinib-treated CLL. Study-wide background: After treatment lasting a median roughly 13 months, range 6 to 36, response samples were collected. Study-wide points: Sampling times differed between sustained-remission and progressing patients.

Produced via immunoSEQ multiplex PCR; TCRdb's table is partial and in-frame only. The table shows around 50,000 clones, with roughly three fifths occurring only once. The input for sequencing was PBMCs, taken after 24 months of ibrutinib treatment. The clonotype originates from a human donor with chronic lymphocytic leukemia.

The chain's CDR3 is CASSRDGQGTDTQYF. CDR3 DNA: TGTGCCAGCAGCCGGGACGGGCAGGGGACAGATACGCAGTATTTT. The rearrangement joins TRBV5-6 to TRBJ2-3, with D possibly TRBD1 on 6 matching bases. Germline CDR1 is SGHDT and CDR2 is YYEEEE. The CDR3 has 15 residues. V dropped 4 bases and J dropped 3 bases, with 15 bases sitting between them.